This T cell receptor beta chain was profiled in a study of T cells after posttransplantation cyclophosphamide. The naive gate required viable CD3+CD4+ or CD3+CD8+ cells with CCR7+CD45RA+CD45RO-CD95-CD27+CD28+ phenotype. The repertoire was sequenced with immunoSEQ multiplex PCR; TCRdb's copy has only in-frame clones and lacks some. The sample lists about 10,000 clones, over 95% occurring once. The CDR3 is 14 amino acids. Germline loops: CDR1 SGHTA, CDR2 FQGNSA. The ends were cut back, 1 base at V and 8 bases at J, with 12 bases in the middle. The TCR comes from a man aged 45-65 years in good health, CMV-negative, and a related stem cell transplant donor. The V gene is TRBV7-2, the J gene TRBJ2-1, with D perhaps TRBD2 (7 bases). Sequenced: naive CD8+ T cells sorted from PBMCs. The CDR3 protein is CASSLVGGGDEQFF. The CDR3 nucleotides are TGTGCCAGCAGCTTAGTAGGCGGGGGCGATGAGCAGTTCTTC.